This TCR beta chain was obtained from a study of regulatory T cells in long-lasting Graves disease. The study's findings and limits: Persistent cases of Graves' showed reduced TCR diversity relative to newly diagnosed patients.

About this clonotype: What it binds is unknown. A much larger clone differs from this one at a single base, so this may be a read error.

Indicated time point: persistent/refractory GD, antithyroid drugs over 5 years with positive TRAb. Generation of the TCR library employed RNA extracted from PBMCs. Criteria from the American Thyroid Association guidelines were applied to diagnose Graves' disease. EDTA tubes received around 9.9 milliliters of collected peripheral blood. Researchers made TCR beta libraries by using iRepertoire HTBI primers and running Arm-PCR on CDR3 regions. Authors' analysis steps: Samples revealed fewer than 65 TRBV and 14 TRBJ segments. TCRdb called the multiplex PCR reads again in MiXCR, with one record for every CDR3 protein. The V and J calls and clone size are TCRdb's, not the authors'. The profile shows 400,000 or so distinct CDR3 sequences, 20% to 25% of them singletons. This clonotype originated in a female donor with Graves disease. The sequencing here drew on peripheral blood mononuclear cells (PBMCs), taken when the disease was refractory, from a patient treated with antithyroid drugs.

The CDR3 protein is CASRRQGSNTEAFF. The DNA for the CDR3 is TGTGCCAGCAGAAGACAGGGGAGCAACACTGAAGCTTTCTTT. The V gene is TRBV25-1, the J gene TRBJ1-1, with 8 bases matching TRBD1. The V and J ends lost 6 bases and 2 bases, in that order; junction bases with no gene match: 5. Germline assignment: CDR1 MGHDK and CDR2 SYGVNS. This CDR3 region has 14 residues.